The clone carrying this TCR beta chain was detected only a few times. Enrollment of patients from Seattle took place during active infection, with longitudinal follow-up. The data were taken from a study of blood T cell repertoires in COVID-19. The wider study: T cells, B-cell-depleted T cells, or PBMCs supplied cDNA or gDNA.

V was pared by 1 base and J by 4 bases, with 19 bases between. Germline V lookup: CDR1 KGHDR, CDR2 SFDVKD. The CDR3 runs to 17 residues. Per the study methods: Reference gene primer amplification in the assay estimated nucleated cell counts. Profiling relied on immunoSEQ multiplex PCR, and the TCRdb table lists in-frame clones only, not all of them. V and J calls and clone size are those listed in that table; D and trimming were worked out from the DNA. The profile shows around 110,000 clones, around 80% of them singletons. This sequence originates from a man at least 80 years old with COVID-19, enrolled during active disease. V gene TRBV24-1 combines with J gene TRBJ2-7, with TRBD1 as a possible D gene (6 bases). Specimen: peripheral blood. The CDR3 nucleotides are TGTGCCACCAGTGATTTTTGCAGGGGACCTACTTATTACGAGCAGTACTTC. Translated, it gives CATSDFCRGPTYYEQYF.